Given below is one T cell receptor beta chain in context. The CDR3 loop spans 17 amino acids. V lost 2 bases and J lost 1; bases outside the gene matches: 3. Germline V CDR1 and CDR2: SGHRS, YFSETQ. The sample is drawn from a study of blood T cell repertoires in COVID-19. The wider study: Donors in the United States, Italy and Spain gave samples during acute or convalescent COVID-19. Sources were T cells, B-cell-depleted T cells, or PBMCs; the material itself was cDNA or gDNA.

Per the original methods: Amplification of reference gene primers was used by the study to estimate nucleated cell counts. Sequencing was performed with immunoSEQ multiplex PCR; in TCRdb, only in-frame clones are kept and a portion is missing. That table supplies the V and J calls and clone size; D and trimming were determined from the DNA. Of about 260,000 clones in the sample, around 84% were seen once. V is TRBV5-1 and J is TRBJ2-3, with 14 bases aligning to TRBD2. The sequenced sample was peripheral blood. The sequence came from a woman in her thirties or forties who had recovered from COVID-19. The CDR3 DNA reads TGCGCCAGCAGCTTATGGACTAGCGGGGGGCGCACAGATACGCAGTATTTT. Protein: CASSLWTSGGRTDTQYF.